Listed here is a single TCR beta chain. Its antigen specificity is not known. No base quality information exists; no much larger clone differs at one position. From the cysteine up to the phenylalanine, the CDR3 has a length of 17 residues. CDR3 DNA only is kept here, 51 bases in frame from base 1. Deletion took 1 base off V and 4 bases off J, with a span of 16 bases between the germline ends. The germline V gene (reference sequence) gives CDR1 as SEHNR and CDR2 as FQNEAQ. This sample was taken from a study of blood T cell repertoires in COVID-19 (dated by TCRdb to the early 2020s). General notes on the study: The collaborator samples originated in the United States, Italy and Spain and spanned the acute and convalescent phases of COVID-19. The prospective study material was composed of cDNA or gDNA derived from T cells, B-cell-depleted T cells, or PBMCs. The dataset comprised deeply sampled blood TCRbeta repertoires from subjects exposed to, actively infected with, or recovered from COVID-19. The repertoires were made available in a free public database intended to serve as a resource for research on the immune response to SARS-CoV-2. Samples came from the ongoing ImmuneRACE study (first 160 participants) plus 1,254 subjects from 6 global collaborators. A de-identified subject ID, COVID-19 status, age in years and sex were almost always included in the sample metadata. HLA class I and class II types, where available, came from metadata supplied by the sample provider rather than from assay-based typing.

TCRbeta CDR3 regions were amplified from genomic DNA using the immunoSEQ Assay, a bias-controlled multiplex PCR. The authors processed their data as follows. The number of nucleated cells in each sample was estimated by amplification of reference gene primers within the assay. To quantify the absolute abundance of each unique TCRbeta CDR3 rearrangement, sequence reads were collapsed and filtered. For each sample, productive Simpson clonality was calculated as the square root of Simpson's diversity index over productive rearrangements. What TCRdb holds here is the immuneACCESS table cut down to in-frame rearrangements. Part of the clones is not present; checked against another copy, under half of the missing clones reflect an unresolved V gene, and the others are unexplained. The D gene and trimming were derived from the DNA, and the V and J assignments and clone size from that table. For this sample there are around 190,000 clones; 84% appear just once. The ten most abundant clones make up less than 15% of the sample.

Broad study findings and their caveats: The quantity of clinical and demographic metadata differed by source and by participant and was supplied without curation.

Whole blood was collected in K2EDTA tubes by collaborating institutions according to the institutions' own protocols. For TCRbeta analysis, collaborators shipped samples as frozen whole blood, isolated PBMCs, or DNA extracted from either of those sample types. The rearranged chain carries TRBV7-9 and TRBJ2-2; the D gene is unclear. Sequenced material: peripheral blood. The source of this sequence is a human donor in a cohort sampled during active COVID-19. DNA sequence: TGTGCCAGCAGCTTAGAACTCGGCGGTTCGCGCACCGGGGAGCTGTTTTTT. This gives the protein CASSLELGGSRTGELFF.